This T cell receptor (beta chain) was recorded in a study of T cell changes during pregnancy in multiple sclerosis. Measured with immunoSEQ multiplex PCR; TCRdb has only the in-frame clones, and not every one. The repertoire holds tens of thousands of clones, with 89% as singletons. Germline CDR1 LNHDA, CDR2 SQIVND (reference sequence). Trimming at V came to 11 bases and at J to 4 bases, leaving 8 bases not matched to a gene. CDR3 length: 13 amino acids. The chain uses TRBV19 and TRBJ1-2; 9 bases are a match to TRBD1. The sample consisted of peripheral blood, taken after pregnancy. The origin of this receptor is a female donor with multiple sclerosis, enrolled in a pregnancy study. CDR3 nucleotides: TGTGCCGGAACAGGGGGCGAGGGCTATGGCTACACCTTC. Translating it yields CAGTGGEGYGYTF. The full variable domain, its missing parts supplied by reference TRBV19 and TRBJ1-2, is DGGITQSPKYLFRKEGQNVTLSCEQNLNHDAMYWYRQDPGQGLRLIYYSQIVNDFQKGDIAEGYSVSREKKESFPLTVTSAQKNPTAFYLCAGTGGEGYGYTFGSGTRLTVV.